The rows below give T cell receptor beta chains drawn from one sample of a study of sequential checkpoint blockade in melanoma. Libraries were prepared by immunoSEQ multiplex PCR; TCRdb keeps only in-frame clonotypes and omits some of them. Of over 650 clones in the sample, over 25% were seen once. Here the sequenced sample was tumor tissue (inferred from file names), taken from a patient given nivolumab and ipilimumab in sequence. The source is a human donor with melanoma. Each CDR3 is given with its conserved first and last residue. Each record gives: clone size, V gene, J gene, D gene, CDR3 DNA, CDR3 protein. A D gene is named only where the DNA matches it firmly. Where a row states a size, it is once, few, many or the class of an expanded clone; other rows omit it.

>NA|TRBV18|TRBJ2-3|NA
TGTGCCAGCTCACCGGGCTACGCGGCAGATACGCAGTATTTT
CASSPGYAADTQYF
>NA|TRBV18|TRBJ1-1|NA
TGTGCCAGCTCACTCCCCGGGGACCTAAGGGCTTTCTTT
CASSLPGDLRAFF
>few|TRBV6-8|TRBJ2-5|TRBD1
TGTGCCAGCAGTGGACCAGGGGGCGCAGAGACCCAGTACTTC
CASSGPGGAETQYF
>NA|TRBV28|TRBJ2-7|NA
TGTGCCAGCAGTTTGACCGGGACTCCCTACGAGCAGTACTTC
CASSLTGTPYEQYF
>NA|TRBV12-1|TRBJ1-3|NA
TGTGCCAGCAGACCCTCGTTAGGAGGAAGAAACACCATATATTTT
CASRPSLGGRNTIYF
>large|TRBV9|TRBJ2-7|TRBD2
TGTGCCAGCAGCGAAGCGGGAGAGGACGAGCAGTACTTC
CASSEAGEDEQYF
>few|TRBV29-1|TRBJ1-1|TRBD1
TGCAGCGTTCAAACAGGGGTCGAACAAGGGAACACTGAAGCTTTCTTT
CSVQTGVEQGNTEAFF
>NA|TRBV5-1|TRBJ2-7|NA
TGCGCCAGCAGCTTGGAGGGTCCGGGGGGCCTTTACGAGCAGTACTTC
CASSLEGPGGLYEQYF
>NA|TRBV28|TRBJ2-5|NA
TGTGCCAGCAGCAAAGACGGACAGCAAGAGACCCAGTACTTC
CASSKDGQQETQYF
>NA|TRBV28|TRBJ1-5|NA
TGTGCCAGCAGTCCAAGGGGCCCCCCCAGCCAGCCCCAGCATTTT
CASSPRGPPSQPQHF
>few|TRBV2|TRBJ2-1|TRBD2
TGTGCCAGCAGCGGGAGGACTAGCGGGGGGGCCGTTGAGCAGTTCTTC
CASSGRTSGGAVEQFF
>few|TRBV11-3|TRBJ2-5|TRBD2
TGTGCCAGCAGCGGGCGGGGGTCATACCAAGAGACCCAGTACTTC
CASSGRGSYQETQYF
>NA|TRBV25-1|TRBJ2-7|TRBD1
TGTGCCAGCAGTGAACAGGGACAGGGAAGCGAGCAGTACTTC
CASSEQGQGSEQYF
>NA|TRBV11-3|TRBJ1-5|NA
TGTGCCAGCAGCTGGAGAACCACAGGGAGCAATCAGCCCCAGCATTTT
CASSWRTTGSNQPQHF
>NA|TRBV25-1|TRBJ2-3|NA
TGTGCCAGCAGTGAGGGTGGGACAGATACGCAGTATTTT
CASSEGGTDTQYF
>medium-sized|TRBV11-3|TRBJ1-1|NA
TGTGCCAGCAGCCACGTGGGGCGAGGCACTGAAGCTTTCTTT
CASSHVGRGTEAFF
>NA|TRBV19|TRBJ1-6|NA
TGTGCCAGTAGTATGGATTTTGGGCGGGGGATCGCCTATACTGGTAATTCACCCCTCCACTTT
CASSMDFGRGIAYTGNSPLHF
>few|TRBV11-3|TRBJ2-3|NA
TGTGCCAGCAGCCCCGGGTCAAAACCCGATACGCAGTATTTT
CASSPGSKPDTQYF
>NA|TRBV9|TRBJ2-7|NA
TGTGCCAGCAGCCCGACCGGGGGGCCCTCCTACGAGCAGTACTTC
CASSPTGGPSYEQYF
>few|TRBV11-3|TRBJ1-1|NA
TGTGCCAGCAGCGTGGTGGGGGGGGAAAACACTGAAGCTTTCTTT
CASSVVGGENTEAFF
>large|TRBV28|TRBJ1-1|NA
TGTGCCAGCAGTTTATGGACAGACACTGAAGCTTTCTTT
CASSLWTDTEAFF
>medium-sized|TRBV11-3|TRBJ1-5|NA
TGTGCCAGCAGCTTGGGGGCTGGCGATCAGCCCCAGCATTTT
CASSLGAGDQPQHF
>NA|TRBV11-3|TRBJ1-5|TRBD1
TGTGCCAGCAGCTTGGGAGGGGGCGATCAGCCCCAGCATTTT
CASSLGGGDQPQHF
>few|TRBV11-3|TRBJ2-5|NA
TGTGCCAGCAGCTTAGGGGCCAAGCCCTCCCTCGGGGCGCAAGAGACCCAGTACTTC
CASSLGAKPSLGAQETQYF
>NA|TRBV29-1|TRBJ1-2|NA
TGCAGCGTTGAAGATGTTGGGGGGAATAACTATGGCTACACCTTC
CSVEDVGGNNYGYTF
>few|TRBV7-2|TRBJ1-1|NA
TGTGCCAGCAGCTTAAGGATGAACACTGAAGCTTTCTTT
CASSLRMNTEAFF
>NA|TRBV19|TRBJ1-5|TRBD1
TGTGCCAGTAGTACCGGGACAGGGGGCAATCAGCCCCAGCATTTT
CASSTGTGGNQPQHF
>few|TRBV19|TRBJ1-3|NA
TGTGCCAGTAGTATGACAGTCTCTGGAAACACCATATATTTT
CASSMTVSGNTIYF
>few|TRBV6-8|TRBJ2-7|NA
TGTGCCAGCAGTTACTCCTCGGATTACGAGCAGTACTTC
CASSYSSDYEQYF
>few|TRBV5-1|TRBJ1-5|TRBD1
TGCGCCAGCAGCTTGGCCGGACAGGAGGGCCAGCCCCAGCATTTT
CASSLAGQEGQPQHF
>few|TRBV9|TRBJ1-2|NA
TGTGCCAGCAGCGTAGGCCCCTATGGCTACACCTTC
CASSVGPYGYTF
>few|TRBV6-1|TRBJ2-7|NA
TGTGCCAGCAGTGAAGAAGGGGGAGCGGTCTACGAGCAGTACTTC
CASSEEGGAVYEQYF
>NA|TRBV9|TRBJ2-3|TRBD2
TGTGCCAGCAGCGTAGGGGTGGGGGCTAGCGGGACAACGCAGTATTTT
CASSVGVGASGTTQYF
>few|TRBV19|TRBJ2-1|TRBD2
TGTGCCAGTAGTGTAAGCGGGAGGGCCCAATCCTACAATGAGCAGTTCTTC
CASSVSGRAQSYNEQFF
>few|TRBV11-3|TRBJ2-2|NA
TGTGCCAGCAGCTTAGACGTAGGGCCCGGGGAGCTGTTTTTT
CASSLDVGPGELFF
>medium-sized|TRBV7-6|TRBJ1-2|NA
TGTGCCAGCAGTCTCAAGGGGGTGTACTATGGCTACACCTTC
CASSLKGVYYGYTF
>NA|TRBV18|TRBJ2-1|TRBD2
TGTGCCAGCTCACCTCAAGCGGGGGCCGATGAGCAGTTCTTC
CASSPQAGADEQFF
>medium-sized|TRBV4-1|TRBJ2-2|TRBD1
TGCGCCAGCAGCCTCAGGCCGACAGGGGAAACCGGGGAGCTGTTTTTT
CASSLRPTGETGELFF
>large|TRBV9|TRBJ2-7|TRBD1
TGTGCCAGCAGTCACAGGGGATTCTCGTCCTACGAGCAGTACTTC
CASSHRGFSSYEQYF
>NA|TRBV6-8|TRBJ2-1|NA
TGTGCCAGCAGTTACTCCGGCGGCTGGGGTGGGGATGAGCAGTTCTTC
CASSYSGGWGGDEQFF
>NA|TRBV5-1|TRBJ1-1|TRBD1
TGCGCCAGCAGGGGTGGGGGACAGGGGGTTTTTCAAGCTTTCTTT
CASRGGGQGVFQAFF
>NA|TRBV10-2|TRBJ2-2|NA
TGCGCCAGCAGTGAAGTGTCCGGGGAGCTGTTTTTT
CASSEVSGELFF
>large|TRBV11-3|TRBJ1-1|NA
TGTGCCAGCAGCCTTGACGGCATGAACACTGAAGCTTTCTTT
CASSLDGMNTEAFF
>NA|TRBV18|TRBJ1-5|TRBD1
TGTGCCAGCTCACCCGACAGGGCGGATAGCAATCAGCCCCAGCATTTT
CASSPDRADSNQPQHF